A single sample gave rise to the 21 T cell receptor beta chains below, sequenced in a study of T cell repertoires in cytomegalovirus infection. TCRdb processed the reads anew with MiXCR; each CDR3 protein has one entry. This sample yields 250,000 to 300,000 distinct CDR3 sequences, of which about 20% are seen a single time; roughly a fifth belongs to the top ten. The antigens for these receptors are not known. This specimen was cultured PBMCs, taken from culture after CMV antigen stimulation. Receptors originate from a human donor in good health (CMV status not recorded). Some clones in this sample may be carry-over from other donors' samples.

This clonotype has only a few counts. The rearrangement joins TRBV28 to TRBJ2-7, with 12 bases aligning to TRBD2. This CDR3 contains 16 residues. CDR1 MDHEN and CDR2 SYDVKM come from the germline V gene. J lost 6 bases, V lost 5 bases, and 11 bases had no gene match. CDR3 residues: CASSTRLAGGSVEQYF. CDR3 bases: TGTGCCAGCAGTACCCGCCTAGCGGGAGGGTCGGTCGAGCAGTACTTC.

The rearrangement links TRBV19 to TRBJ1-5; D is ambiguous. The germline CDR1 and CDR2 sequences are LNHDA and SQIVND (reference sequence). Trimming cost V 4 bases and J 7 bases, with 11 bases left between them. This CDR3 contains 13 residues. The CDR3 DNA is TGTGCCAGTAGTAGGGATATCAGACAGCCCCAGCATTTT. This encodes CASSRDIRQPQHF.

This clonotype was seen a few times. The genes are TRBV10-3 and TRBJ2-1; 12 bases line up with TRBD2. With V trimmed by 2 bases and J by 7 bases, 3 bases remained unmatched. This CDR3 has 15 amino acids. The germline V gene has CDR1 ENHRY and CDR2 SYGVKD. This chain's CDR3 is CAISEASGRGNEQFF. The CDR3 DNA reads TGTGCCATCAGTGAGGCTAGCGGGAGGGGAAATGAGCAGTTCTTC.

This sequence joins TRBV27 and TRBJ1-6; D is undetermined. The CDR3 runs 13 residues. In germline, CDR1 is MNHEY, CDR2 SMNVEV (reference sequence). V was cut by 6 bases and J by 7 bases, with 10 bases left in between. DNA of the CDR3: TGTGCCAGCAGGACAACATCGAATTCACCCCTCCACTTT. This codes for CASRTTSNSPLHF.

V is TRBV18 and J is TRBJ2-4; tentatively, D is TRBD1 (5 bases). The CDR3 consists of 14 residues. The V end lost 3 bases, the J end lost 6 bases, and 12 bases lay between the germline ends. The germline CDR1 and CDR2 sequences are KGHSH and LQKENI. Here the CDR3 DNA reads TGTGCCAGCTCACCGCTGTGGGGCGGAAACATTCAGTACTTC. Residues: CASSPLWGGNIQYF.

V and J are TRBV10-3 and TRBJ1-4; D unclear. The CDR3 runs 13 residues. Germline-derived CDR1 and CDR2 are ENHRY and SYGVKD. The V and J ends lost 11 bases and 5 bases respectively, with 15 bases between them. CDR3 in amino acids: CAYSSGKNEKLFF. CDR3 DNA sequence: TGTGCCTACTCGTCCGGGAAAAATGAAAAACTGTTTTTT.

The chain has TRBV6-2 or TRBV6-3 and TRBJ2-2, with 8 bases aligning to TRBD2. The CDR3 sequence is 17 residues long. J gave up 2 bases and V 0 bases, and 5 bases lay outside the gene matches. Germline V gene data show CDR1 as MNHEY and CDR2 as SVGEGT. This chain's CDR3 is CASSYSFLAGNTGELFF. For the CDR3, the DNA is TGTGCCAGCAGTTACTCTTTCCTAGCGGGCAACACCGGGGAGCTGTTTTTT.

This clonotype was recorded at least ten times. The gene calls are TRBV6-1 and TRBJ2-7; D is possibly TRBD2 (5 bases). Per the germline V gene, CDR1 is MNHNS and CDR2 is SASEGT. Trimming pared 1 base from V and 4 bases from J, leaving 23 bases between. The CDR3 consists of 18 residues. The CDR3 loop reads CASSEELVSGFRLYEQYV. In DNA, the CDR3 is TGTGCCAGCAGTGAAGAATTGGTCTCGGGGTTTAGGCTATACGAGCAGTACGTC.

Worth noting for this clonotype: An end of the junction differs from the germline gene, which may be a read error. J is TRBJ1-1 and V is TRBV6-1, with 7 bases lining up with TRBD1. Looked up from germline, CDR1 is MNHNS and CDR2 is SASEGT. The length of the CDR3 is 17 residues. The CDR3 here is CTSSYNPGGPRNTEAFF. Here the CDR3 DNA reads TGTACCAGCAGTTACAACCCAGGGGGGCCGAGGAACACTGAAGCTTTCTTT.

This clonotype appeared many times. This sequence joins TRBV7-6 and TRBJ2-1; weak D call: TRBD2 (6 bases). Between the trimmed V and J ends, which lost 5 bases and 4 bases, there was a span of 9 bases. The germline V gene encodes CDR1 SGHVS and CDR2 FNYEAQ. CDR3 size: 13 residues. The CDR3: CASSLSGYNEQFF. The DNA of the CDR3 is TGTGCCAGCAGCCTTAGCGGTTACAATGAGCAGTTCTTC.

This rearrangement joins TRBV10-3 to TRBJ1-1; D unresolved. Germline CDR1 reads ENHRY; CDR2 reads SYGVKD. The V and J ends lost 5 bases and 3 bases respectively, with 16 bases between them. The CDR3 runs to 15 residues. DNA of the CDR3: TGTGCCATCAGTTCGGGTGCCCTCAGAGACACTGAAGCTTTCTTT. Amino acids: CAISSGALRDTEAFF.

This clonotype came up a few times. V is TRBV7-9 and J is TRBJ1-1, with D perhaps matching TRBD1 (5 bases). The CDR3 extends over 14 amino acids. The V and J ends lost 6 bases and 1 base respectively, with 12 bases between them. Germline V gene lookup returns CDR1 SEHNR and CDR2 FQNEAQ (reference sequence). The CDR3 loop is CASRGWGQNTEAFF. The CDR3 DNA sequence: TGTGCCAGCAGGGGATGGGGCCAGAACACTGAAGCTTTCTTT.

This clonotype was seen a handful of times. The chain uses TRBV10-3 and TRBJ2-1; TRBD1 agrees at 7 bases. Germline CDR1 ENHRY, CDR2 SYGVKD. Unmatched junction bases numbered 7, after V lost 11 bases and J lost 0 bases. The CDR3 runs to 14 residues. The CDR3 DNA sequence: TGTGCCTCCCAGGACAGGAGCTCCTACAATGAGCAGTTCTTC. This codes for CASQDRSSYNEQFF.

This clonotype has only a few counts. The J gene is TRBJ2-5, the V gene TRBV14; no reliable D call. CDR3 length: 13 residues. V was trimmed by 4 bases and J by 5 bases, leaving 11 bases between them. Germline lookup yields CDR1 SGHDN and CDR2 FVKESK. Here the CDR3 reads CASSLLRWETQYF. CDR3 nucleotides: TGTGCCAGCAGCCTTCTTCGGTGGGAGACCCAGTACTTC.

This clonotype has only a few counts. The chain carries TRBV5-6 and TRBJ2-1; the match to TRBD1 covers 7 bases. CDR1 and CDR2 from the germline V gene are SGHDT and YYEEEE. The CDR3 extends over 15 amino acids. The trim removed 1 base at V and 6 bases at J, leaving 7 bases unmatched. CDR3 bases: TGTGCCAGCAGCTTGTTAAGCCGGGACAGCAATGAGCAGTTCTTC. It yields the protein CASSLLSRDSNEQFF. The full variable domain, completed using reference TRBV5-6 and TRBJ2-1, is DAGVTQSPTHLIKTRGQQVTLRCSPKSGHDTVSWYQQALGQGPQFIFQYYEEEERQRGNFPDRFSGHQFPNYSSELNVNALLLGDSALYLCASSLLSRDSNEQFFGPGTRLTVL.

The chain joins TRBV29-1 to TRBJ2-3, with D possibly being TRBD1 (6 bases). Germline V gene sequence: CDR1 SQVTM, CDR2 ANQGSEA. V lost 3 bases, J lost 2 bases, and 9 bases lay in between. The CDR3 has 13 amino acids. CDR3 in amino acids: CSVERQDTDTQYF. The CDR3 nucleotides read TGCAGCGTTGAGAGACAGGACACAGATACGCAGTATTTT.

The chain joins TRBV4-3 to TRBJ1-1, with D perhaps matching TRBD1 (6 bases). Germline V CDR1 and CDR2: LGHNA, YSLEER. The CDR3 consists of 17 residues. The V end lost 0 bases, the J end lost 0 bases, and 14 bases lay between the germline ends. CDR3 protein: CASSQDLGGDMNTEAFF. The CDR3 nucleotides read TGCGCCAGCAGCCAAGATCTTGGGGGGGACATGAACACTGAAGCTTTCTTT.

This chain uses TRBV5-1 with TRBJ2-3, with D maybe TRBD1 (6 bases). Germline lookup yields CDR1 SGHRS and CDR2 YFSETQ. Trimming cost V 0 bases and J 2 bases, with 7 bases left between them. The CDR3 contains 14 residues. The CDR3 reads CASSLDRDTDTQYF. CDR3 nucleotide sequence: TGCGCCAGCAGCTTGGACAGGGACACAGATACGCAGTATTTT.

The chain has TRBV5-6 and TRBJ1-2; D is undetermined. Germline V CDR1 and CDR2: SGHDT, YYEEEE. V dropped 6 bases and J dropped 3 bases, with 15 bases sitting between them. The CDR3 covers 14 residues. CDR3 bases: TGTGCCAGCATACTATACGGCGGGGACTATGGCTACACCTTC. Its protein is CASILYGGDYGYTF.

The chain is built from TRBV12-5 and TRBJ2-2, with D perhaps TRBD2 (5 bases). V was pared by 1 base and J by 13 bases, with 10 bases between. The CDR3 runs to 12 residues. Germline-derived CDR1 and CDR2 are LGHNT and FRNRAP. CDR3 protein: CASGLAGGPLFF. The DNA of the CDR3 is TGTGCTAGTGGTTTGGCCGGAGGACCGCTGTTTTTT.

This clonotype was seen more than once but under ten times. The V and J genes are TRBV10-3 and TRBJ2-1; 14 nucleotides agree with TRBD2. This CDR3 has 16 amino acids. From germline, CDR1 is ENHRY and CDR2 SYGVKD. Trimming at V came to 5 bases and at J to 9 bases, leaving 9 bases not matched to a gene. The CDR3 sequence is CAISSGLAGEGGEQFF. The CDR3 DNA reads TGTGCCATCAGTTCGGGACTAGCGGGAGAGGGCGGTGAGCAGTTCTTC.